This T cell receptor (beta chain) was captured by sequencing in a study of CD8+CD57+ T cells in acquired aplastic anemia. Study in general: Roughly 3 ug was the average amount of DNA from sorted CD4+ and CD8+ cells. Findings and caveats of the study: Levels of CD8+ Simpson's diversity were not significantly distinct in patients versus controls. Some 29 CD8+ CDR3 sequences were shared between patients and controls.

This clonotype has just one count. Its antigen is unidentified. The CDR3 runs to 17 residues. V lost 0 bases, J lost 6 bases, and 7 bases stayed unmatched. From germline, CDR1 is SGHVT and CDR2 SQSDAQ. TCR beta VDJ combinations and CDR3 sequences were profiled from genomic DNA. TCRdb called the reads again in MiXCR, with one record for every CDR3 protein. The sample consists of about 270,000 distinct CDR3 sequences, 55% to 65% of them appearing once. The rearrangement uses TRBV7-4 and TRBJ2-1; 11 nucleotides line up with TRBD2. This TCR came from a human donor with severe aplastic anemia or a healthy control (not recorded which). What was sequenced was sorted CD4+, CD8+, or CD8+CD57+ T cells (not recorded which) from PBMCs. CDR3 bases: TGTGCCAGCAGCTTAGCAGGTACTAGCGGGGGTTTCAATGAGCAGTTCTTC. Protein: CASSLAGTSGGFNEQFF.